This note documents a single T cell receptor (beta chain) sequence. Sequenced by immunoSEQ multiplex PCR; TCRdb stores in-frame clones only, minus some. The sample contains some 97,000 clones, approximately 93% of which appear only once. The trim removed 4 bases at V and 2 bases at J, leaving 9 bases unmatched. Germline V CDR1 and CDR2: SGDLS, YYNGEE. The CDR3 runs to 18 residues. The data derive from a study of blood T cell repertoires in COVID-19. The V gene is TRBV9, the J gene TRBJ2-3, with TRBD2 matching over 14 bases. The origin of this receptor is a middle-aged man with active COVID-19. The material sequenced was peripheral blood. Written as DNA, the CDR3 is TGTGCCAGCAGCTCCAGACTAGCGGGGGGGCCGATCACAGATACGCAGTATTTT. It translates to CASSSRLAGGPITDTQYF.